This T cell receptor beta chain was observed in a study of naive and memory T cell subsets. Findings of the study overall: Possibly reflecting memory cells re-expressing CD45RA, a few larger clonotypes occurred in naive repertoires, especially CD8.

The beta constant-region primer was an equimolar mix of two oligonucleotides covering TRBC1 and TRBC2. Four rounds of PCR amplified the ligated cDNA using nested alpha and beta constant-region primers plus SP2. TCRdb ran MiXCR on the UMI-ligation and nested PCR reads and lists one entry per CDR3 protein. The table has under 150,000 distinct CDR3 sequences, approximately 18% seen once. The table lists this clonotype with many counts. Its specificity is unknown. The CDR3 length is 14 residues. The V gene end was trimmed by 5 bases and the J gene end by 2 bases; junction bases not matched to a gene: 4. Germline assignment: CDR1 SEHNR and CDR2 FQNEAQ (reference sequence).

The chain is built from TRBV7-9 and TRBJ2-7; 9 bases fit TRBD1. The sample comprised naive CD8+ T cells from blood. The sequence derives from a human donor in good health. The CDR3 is CASSPRTGAYEQYF. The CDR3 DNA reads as TGTGCCAGCAGCCCTCGGACAGGGGCCTACGAGCAGTACTTC.